This T cell receptor beta chain was recorded in a study of identical twins. General study results and limits: Because invariant MAIT and iNKT cells could be present, zero-insertion analyses could be partly confounded. With abundant cord blood beta clonotypes, insertions were fewer; memory repertoires showed no such pattern. Out-of-frame TCR alpha sharing in monozygotic twins exceeded recombination model predictions.

TCRdb fed the 5' RACE reads into MiXCR, producing one record per CDR3 protein. The sample has fewer than 550,000 distinct CDR3 sequences, 13% to 15% seen once. Concerning this clonotype: Its antigen is currently unknown.

The CDR3 length is 16 residues. The germline gives CDR1 MGHRA, CDR2 YSYEKL. The V end was cut by 1 base, the J end by 0 bases, with 10 bases between. A further study also used this sample, focusing on yellow fever vaccine responses in identical twins.

Sequencing was performed on CD4+ T cells sorted from blood. The TCR comes from a woman between 18 and 29 years old in good health. The chain joins TRBV4-1 to TRBJ1-5; D not resolved. The DNA of the CDR3 is TGCGCCAGCAGCCAAGTGGCAGTCTATAGCAATCAGCCCCAGCATTTT. This gives the protein CASSQVAVYSNQPQHF.